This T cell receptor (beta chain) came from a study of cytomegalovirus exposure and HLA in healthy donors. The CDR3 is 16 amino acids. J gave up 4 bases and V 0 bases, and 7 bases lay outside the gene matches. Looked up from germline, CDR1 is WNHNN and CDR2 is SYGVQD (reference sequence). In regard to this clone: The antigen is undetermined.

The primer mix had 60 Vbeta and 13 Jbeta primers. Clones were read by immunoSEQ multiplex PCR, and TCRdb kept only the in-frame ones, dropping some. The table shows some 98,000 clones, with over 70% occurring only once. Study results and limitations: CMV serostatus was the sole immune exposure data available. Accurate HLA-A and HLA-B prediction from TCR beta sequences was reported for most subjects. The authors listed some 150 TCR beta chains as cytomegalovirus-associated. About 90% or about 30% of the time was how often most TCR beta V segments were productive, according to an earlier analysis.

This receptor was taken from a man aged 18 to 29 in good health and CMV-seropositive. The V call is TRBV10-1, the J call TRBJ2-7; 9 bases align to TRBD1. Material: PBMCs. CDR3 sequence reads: CASSESGTGKVYEQYF. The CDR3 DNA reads TGCGCCAGCAGTGAGTCGGGGACAGGGAAGGTATACGAGCAGTACTTC.